A single sample is the source of the 27 T cell receptor beta chains below, sequenced in a study of blood T cell repertoires in COVID-19. Only in-frame clones appear in the TCRdb table, and some are missing; sequencing was by immunoSEQ multiplex PCR. The table shows about 140,000 clones, with around 86% occurring only once. The specimen sequenced was PBMCs or T cells enriched from blood (not recorded which). These receptors were collected from a man aged 55-75 years who had recovered from COVID-19.

The chain couples TRBV6-8 to TRBJ2-2, with 7 bases lining up with TRBD1. This CDR3 has 18 amino acids. Per germline, CDR1 MNHGY and CDR2 SAAAGT. V lost 11 bases to trimming and J lost 4 bases; unmatched junction nucleotides: 22. CDR3 loop: CAPPYQPNRGRSTGELFF. DNA for the CDR3: TGTGCCCCCCCTTACCAGCCGAACAGGGGCCGGAGCACCGGGGAGCTGTTTTTT.

This rearrangement joins TRBV29-1 to TRBJ1-2; possible D gene TRBD1, 5 bases. V was trimmed by 4 bases and J by 1 base, leaving 7 bases between them. This CDR3 is 12 amino acids long. The germline CDR1 and CDR2 sequences are SQVTM and ANQGSEA. CDR3 sequence: CSVGGSNYGYTF. The DNA for the CDR3 is TGCAGCGTTGGGGGCAGTAACTATGGCTACACCTTC.

The rearrangement joins TRBV29-1 to TRBJ1-2, with TRBD1 matching 8 bases. V was clipped by 5 bases and J by 3 bases; unmatched bases: 5. In germline, CDR1 is SQVTM, CDR2 ANQGSEA. The CDR3 has 13 residues. The CDR3 sequence is CSVLATGDYGYTF. Here the CDR3 DNA reads TGCAGCGTTTTAGCGACAGGGGACTATGGCTACACCTTC. The full variable domain, completed using reference TRBV29-1 and TRBJ1-2, is SAVISQKPSRDICQRGTSLTIQCQVDSQVTMMFWYRQQPGQSLTLIATANQGSEATYESGFVIDKFPISRPNLTFSTLTVSNMSPEDSSIYLCSVLATGDYGYTFGSGTRLTVV.

This chain uses TRBV28 with TRBJ1-1; no definite D call. CDR3 length: 13 residues. V lost 5 bases and J 7 bases, leaving 14 bases between the germline ends. CDR1 is MDHEN and CDR2 is SYDVKM in the germline V gene. The CDR3 is CASSPTPTSEAFF. The DNA for the CDR3 is TGTGCCAGCAGTCCCACCCCCACAAGTGAAGCTTTCTTT.

The genes are TRBV6-2 or TRBV6-3 and TRBJ2-7; D not resolved. The V and J ends lost 2 bases and 5 bases respectively, with 4 bases between them. Germline loops: CDR1 MNHEY, CDR2 SVGEGT. The CDR3 has 11 residues. The CDR3 nucleotides read TGTGCCAGCAGTTACATTAACGAGCAGTACTTC. Its protein product is CASSYINEQYF.

This clone was detected a few times. The V gene is TRBV20-1, the J gene TRBJ1-1; D gene uncertain. The CDR3 spans 11 residues. Germline loops: CDR1 DFQATT, CDR2 SNEGSKA (reference sequence). The V gene lost 6 bases and the J gene lost 1 base, with 6 bases spanning the gap. The DNA of the CDR3 is TGCAGTGCCCCATCGAACACTGAAGCTTTCTTT. Protein product: CSAPSNTEAFF.

The chain has TRBV6-5 and TRBJ1-2, with TRBD1 as a possible D gene (6 bases). Trimming removed 5 bases from V and 4 bases from J, with 17 bases in between. Germline-derived CDR1 and CDR2 are MNHEY and SVGAGI. The CDR3 is 15 residues long. CDR3 amino acids: CASSQDSALSYGYTF. As DNA, the CDR3 is TGTGCCAGCAGTCAGGACAGCGCCCTGTCCTATGGCTACACCTTC.

The V gene is TRBV30, the J gene TRBJ1-1; D unresolved. Germline V CDR1 and CDR2: GTSNPN, SVGIG (reference sequence). V was clipped by 0 bases and J by 0 bases, with 5 bases between them. This CDR3 contains 13 residues. DNA for the CDR3: TGTGCCTGGAGTGTACAGATGAACACTGAAGCTTTCTTT. It encodes CAWSVQMNTEAFF.

This sequence joins TRBV29-1 and TRBJ1-5; no definite D call. V lost 4 bases and J 7 bases, leaving 14 bases between the germline ends. In germline, CDR1 is SQVTM, CDR2 ANQGSEA. CDR3 length: 13 amino acids. The CDR3 is CSVGVERQQPQHF. In DNA, the CDR3 is TGCAGCGTTGGAGTGGAGAGGCAACAGCCCCAGCATTTT.

This chain connects TRBV6-5 to TRBJ1-5, with a tentative D call TRBD1 (5 bases). In germline, CDR1 is MNHEY, CDR2 SVGAGI. CDR3 size: 15 residues. V lost 7 bases and J lost 4, with 17 bases in between. The CDR3 bases are TGTGCCAGCAACAGTGAGGGACTCGGGAATCAGCCCCAGCATTTT. Protein product: CASNSEGLGNQPQHF.

In its sample, this clone was seen once. The CDR3 reads CASSIRTSDYTQYF. The CDR3 nucleotides are TGTGCCAGTAGTATCCGGACTAGCGATTATACGCAGTATTTT. The chain recombines TRBV19 with TRBJ2-3; the match to TRBD2 covers 9 bases. The length of the CDR3 is 14 residues. Trimming at V came to 3 bases and at J to 7 bases, leaving 5 bases not matched to a gene. CDR1 LNHDA and CDR2 SQIVND come from the germline V gene (reference sequence).

This chain joins TRBV30 and TRBJ2-1; 9 positions match TRBD1. V shed 2 bases, J shed 6 bases, and the junction held 5 bases outside the gene matches. The V gene's germline CDR1 is GTSNPN and CDR2 SVGIG (reference sequence). The CDR3 has 14 residues. The CDR3 sequence is CAWSSGTGTNEQFF. The CDR3 coding sequence is TGTGCCTGGAGTTCCGGGACAGGGACCAATGAGCAGTTCTTC.

The chain combines TRBV29-1 with TRBJ2-5, with 8 nucleotides matching TRBD2. Germline CDR1 is SQVTM and CDR2 is ANQGSEA. The CDR3 contains 16 residues. V was clipped by 6 bases and J by 5 bases; unmatched bases: 17. CDR3 residues: CSVDRSGGRMGETQYF. CDR3 nucleotides: TGCAGCGTCGACCGGAGCGGCGGGAGGATGGGCGAGACCCAGTACTTC. Together with reference TRBV29-1 and TRBJ2-5, the CDR3 gives the full variable domain: SAVISQKPSRDICQRGTSLTIQCQVDSQVTMMFWYRQQPGQSLTLIATANQGSEATYESGFVIDKFPISRPNLTFSTLTVSNMSPEDSSIYLCSVDRSGGRMGETQYFGPGTRLLVL.

The rearrangement joins TRBV7-9 to TRBJ1-6, with D unresolved. Germline CDR1 and CDR2: SEHNR and FQNEAQ (reference sequence). The V end was cut by 5 bases, the J end by 10 bases, with 12 bases between. The CDR3 is 13 amino acids. The CDR3 DNA is TGTGCCAGCAGCCCCGACACAACATCACCCCTCCACTTT. This encodes CASSPDTTSPLHF.

The V call is TRBV7-6, the J call TRBJ2-7; TRBD1 matches at 7 bases. Unmatched junction bases numbered 5, after V lost 3 bases and J lost 0 bases. Germline V gene lookup returns CDR1 SGHVS and CDR2 FNYEAQ. The CDR3 is made up of 15 amino acids. CDR3 nucleotide sequence: TGTGCCAGCAGCTTCAACAGGGGACCCTCCTACGAGCAGTACTTC. Encoded protein: CASSFNRGPSYEQYF.

This clone has only one observation. The V call is TRBV5-1, the J call TRBJ2-1; 13 positions agree with TRBD2. Trimming cost V 4 bases and J 12 bases; bases outside gene matches: 10. CDR3 length: 15 residues. Germline CDR1 is SGHRS and CDR2 is YFSETQ. CDR3 loop: CASSLGLAGSGGQFF. DNA for the CDR3: TGCGCCAGCAGCCTGGGACTAGCGGGGTCAGGGGGGCAGTTCTTC.

The rearrangement uses TRBV29-1 and TRBJ1-2, with 9 bases fitting TRBD1. The CDR3 covers 13 residues. The V and J ends lost 2 bases and 8 bases, in that order; junction bases with no gene match: 6. Germline CDR1 is SQVTM and CDR2 is ANQGSEA. The CDR3 region is CSVEWRDRDGYTF. Here the CDR3 DNA reads TGCAGCGTTGAATGGCGGGACAGGGACGGCTACACCTTC.

The J gene is TRBJ2-7, the V gene TRBV29-1; D is unclear. CDR3 length: 12 residues. Germline CDR1 is SQVTM and CDR2 is ANQGSEA. V was pared by 4 bases and J by 0 bases, with 7 bases between. Here the CDR3 DNA reads TGCAGCGTTGTGGGCGACTCCTACGAGCAGTACTTC. Its translation is CSVVGDSYEQYF.

This clone was detected only a few times. The V gene is TRBV6-5, the J gene TRBJ2-1; 12 nucleotides agree with TRBD2. Trimming removed 5 bases from V and 13 bases from J; junction bases left unmatched: 6. This CDR3 region has 13 residues. CDR1 MNHEY and CDR2 SVGAGI come from the germline V gene. This CDR3 reads CASSTGLAGPQFF. The CDR3 coding sequence is TGTGCCAGCAGTACGGGACTAGCGGGTCCTCAGTTCTTC.

As for this clone: Other nucleotide sequences from this sample produce the same CDR3. The V and J genes are TRBV6-1 and TRBJ1-5, with D uncertain. Germline CDR1 and CDR2: MNHNS and SASEGT. This CDR3 has 14 residues. Trimming shortened V by 1 base and J by 3 bases, and 7 bases separated the two germline ends. CDR3 sequence (DNA): TGTGCCAGCAGTGAAGGCCAGTTCAATCAGCCCCAGCATTTT. It codes for CASSEGQFNQPQHF.

Comment on this clone: The sample carries other DNA sequences with the same CDR3. The gene calls are TRBV27 and TRBJ2-2; 8 bases fit TRBD1. With V trimmed by 4 bases and J by 3 bases, 7 bases remained unmatched. The CDR3 extends over 16 amino acids. The germline CDR1 and CDR2 sequences are MNHEY and SMNVEV (reference sequence). The CDR3 sequence: CASSWAGQGYTGELFF. DNA for the CDR3: TGTGCCAGCAGTTGGGCTGGACAGGGTTACACCGGGGAGCTGTTTTTT.

This clone was detected once. The chain has TRBV15 and TRBJ1-4; D might be TRBD1 (6 bases). This CDR3 has 14 residues. Trimming left V 9 bases short and J 0 bases short, with 11 bases between. Germline values: CDR1 LNHNV, CDR2 YYDKDF (reference sequence). This CDR3 is CATRRTATNEKLFF. The CDR3 DNA sequence: TGTGCCACACGGCGGACAGCAACTAATGAAAAACTGTTTTTT.

CDR3 amino acids: CASLGGRLNQPQHF. Written as DNA, the CDR3 is TGTGCCAGCTTGGGGGGGCGATTGAATCAGCCCCAGCATTTT. The rearrangement joins TRBV6-5 to TRBJ1-5; the D gene is possibly TRBD1 (6 bases). V was shortened by 8 bases and J by 4 bases, with 15 bases between the two germline ends. Germline V lookup: CDR1 MNHEY, CDR2 SVGAGI. The CDR3 totals 14 residues.

The chain is built from TRBV2 and TRBJ2-3; no firm D call. Germline V CDR1 and CDR2: SNHLY, FYNNEI. The CDR3 has 10 residues. Deletions cut 5 bases from V and 5 bases from J, with 2 bases between. The CDR3 reads CASSRDTQYF. CDR3 coding DNA: TGTGCCAGCAGTCGAGATACGCAGTATTTT.

This chain joins TRBV6-1 and TRBJ2-4; tentative D call: TRBD1 (5 bases). Trimming stripped 3 bases from V and 9 bases from J, with 12 bases between. Germline V gene sequence: CDR1 MNHNS, CDR2 SASEGT. There are 13 residues in the CDR3. The CDR3 region is CASSELGPGIQYF. The CDR3 bases are TGTGCCAGCAGTGAGTTGGGGCCCGGCATTCAGTACTTC.

This rearrangement joins TRBV7-8 to TRBJ2-1; TRBD1 might be the D (6 bases). Germline V gives CDR1 SGHVS, CDR2 FQNEAQ. V gave up 5 bases and J gave up 2 bases, with 10 bases separating them. The CDR3 consists of 14 residues. The CDR3 DNA follows: TGTGCCAGCAGCACAAAGGGGGCCTACAATGAGCAGTTCTTC. This gives the protein CASSTKGAYNEQFF.

The chain combines TRBV5-1 with TRBJ1-1, with D perhaps matching TRBD1 (5 bases). The ends were cut back, 4 bases at V and 4 bases at J, with 8 bases in the middle. CDR1 SGHRS and CDR2 YFSETQ come from the germline V gene. The length of the CDR3 is 12 residues. As DNA, the CDR3 is TGCGCCAGCAGCCGGGGGAGCACTGAAGCTTTCTTT. It specifies CASSRGSTEAFF.